The rows below give T cell receptor beta chains drawn from one sample of a study of vaccination and CD4 T cells after COVID-19. TCRdb used MiXCR to reprocess the PCR reads, holding one entry per CDR3 protein. The sample yields 3,500 to 5,500 distinct CDR3 sequences, roughly 70% seen once. Their antigens remain unidentified. Sequenced: CD4+ T cells from blood, cultured in vitro. The receptor source for this set is a human donor who had recovered from COVID-19. The CDR3 runs from the conserved cysteine through the conserved F or W. The D gene is left open where the match is weak. Not every row has a clone size; where given, it reads once, few, many or a size class.

size	D	V	J	DNA	CDR3
.	.	TRBV7-8	TRBJ1-5	TGTGCCAGCAGCTTAGAGGGTGGGTCTCAGCCCCAGCATTTT	CASSLEGGSQPQHF
few	.	TRBV20-1	TRBJ1-2	TGCAGTGCTCCTCGGGGTCAGGGCTATGGCTACACCTTC	CSAPRGQGYGYTF
few	.	TRBV6-1	TRBJ1-1	TGTGCCAGCAGTACTTGGGCGGGGCGCACTGAAGCTTTCTTT	CASSTWAGRTEAFF
.	.	TRBV2	TRBJ2-1	TGTGCCAGCAGTGTAGAGGGGTGGAATGAGCAGTTCTTC	CASSVEGWNEQFF
.	TRBD1	TRBV28	TRBJ1-2	TGTGCCAGCAGTCTACAGGGGGGTGACTATGGCTACACCTTC	CASSLQGGDYGYTF
few	.	TRBV11-2	TRBJ1-6	TGTGCCAGCAGCAGCCAGGGGAATTCACCCCTCCACTTT	CASSSQGNSPLHF
.	.	TRBV6-1	TRBJ1-6	TGTGCCAGCAGTGAAGGGCAGTCCCATAATTCACCCCTCCACTTT	CASSEGQSHNSPLHF
.	.	TRBV7-2	TRBJ1-1	TGTGCCAGCAGCTCCCTAGGAAATGGGTTATGGGTGAACACTGAAGCTTTCTTT	CASSSLGNGLWVNTEAFF
.	.	TRBV5-4	TRBJ2-7	TGTGCCAGCAGCTTGATACGGGGGCGGGACGAGCAGTACTTC	CASSLIRGRDEQYF
.	.	TRBV24-1	TRBJ1-3	TGTGCCACCAGTCGGGGAAACACCATATATTTT	CATSRGNTIYF
.	TRBD1	TRBV5-1	TRBJ2-5	TGCGCCAGCAGGATGTTCGGACAGGGGGGTTGGGAGACCCAGTACTTC	CASRMFGQGGWETQYF
once	TRBD1	TRBV20-1	TRBJ1-2	TGCAGTGCTAGTGAGCAGGGGGTTCCAGGCTACACCTTC	CSASEQGVPGYTF
once	.	TRBV24-1	TRBJ1-5	TGTGCCACCAGTGCAGCGTCACAGCCCCAGCATTTT	CATSAASQPQHF
.	.	TRBV7-2	TRBJ1-2	TGTGCCAGCAGCTGGGGGGTGGGCTATGGCTACACCTTC	CASSWGVGYGYTF
.	TRBD1	TRBV24-1	TRBJ1-2	TGTGCCACCAGTGATTTATCGAGGACAGGGGGCGGCTACACCTTC	CATSDLSRTGGGYTF
.	.	TRBV20-1	TRBJ2-7	TGCAGTGCGGAGAACGTGGGGGCCAACTACGAGCAGTACTTC	CSAENVGANYEQYF
.	TRBD1	TRBV7-2	TRBJ1-1	TGTGCCAGCAGTCAACAGGGGGGCTCTGAAGCTTTCTTT	CASSQQGGSEAFF
few	.	TRBV5-1	TRBJ1-1	TGCGCCAGCGGCTTTCAGGGTTTCGACACTGAAGCTTTCTTT	CASGFQGFDTEAFF
.	.	TRBV4-3	TRBJ1-2	TGCGCCAGCAGCCAAGAGACCGGGTATGGCTACACCTTC	CASSQETGYGYTF
.	TRBD1	TRBV20-1	TRBJ1-1	TGCAGTGCTAGACAGGGGGCGCAAGAGGCTTTCTTT	CSARQGAQEAFF
.	.	TRBV7-2	TRBJ1-1	TGTGCCAGCAGCTTAGGACGGAACACTGAAGCTTTCTTT	CASSLGRNTEAFF
once	TRBD1	TRBV6-5	TRBJ2-7	TGTGCCAGCTGTTACCGACAGGGGCAATCCTACGAGCAGTACTTC	CASCYRQGQSYEQYF
few	.	TRBV2	TRBJ1-2	TGTGCCAGCAGACGGAACTCGGAAGCTAACTATGGCTACACCTTC	CASRRNSEANYGYTF
few	.	TRBV20-1	TRBJ1-2	TGCAGTGCCGGAGAAGGCAGATGGCTCTATGGCTACACCTTC	CSAGEGRWLYGYTF
.	.	TRBV25-1	TRBJ1-1	TGTGCCAGCAGTGAACAAGGACCCAGCACTGAAGCTTTCTTT	CASSEQGPSTEAFF
.	.	TRBV24-1	TRBJ2-7	TGTGCCACCAGTGCCGCCGGGACACTCGCCTACGAGCAGTACTTC	CATSAAGTLAYEQYF
.	TRBD1	TRBV18	TRBJ1-2	TGTGCCAGCTCACCGGGACAGCCCGTCTATGGCTACACCTTC	CASSPGQPVYGYTF
.	.	TRBV20-1	TRBJ1-1	TGCAGTGCCCTCAGCGGGGGGACTAACACTGAAGCTTTCTTT	CSALSGGTNTEAFF
few	TRBD1	TRBV20-1	TRBJ1-1	TGCAGTGCTGACAGGGTAAGCGACACTGAAGCTTTCTTT	CSADRVSDTEAFF
.	.	TRBV6-5	TRBJ1-2	TGTGCCAGCAGTTCCGGACAGAACTACCCTTGGGGCTACACCTTC	CASSSGQNYPWGYTF
large	TRBD1	TRBV20-1	TRBJ1-2	TGCAGTGCTAGCAACAGGGGCTATGGCTACACCTTC	CSASNRGYGYTF
.	.	TRBV10-3	TRBJ1-2	TGTGCCATCAGTCCAGACGGCTATGGCTACACCTTC	CAISPDGYGYTF